One and the same sample provided the 27 T cell receptor beta chains below, sequenced in a study of shared clonotypes between healthy human individuals (dated by TCRdb to 2020 to 2021). The library was obtained by the immunoSEQ multiplex PCR assay. TCRdb retrieved this table from immuneACCESS and kept in-frame rearrangements only. Not all clones are present; in checked studies, unresolved V genes account for under half, and no reason is known for the remainder. The sample data list around 530,000 clones, and just over 75% of these were observed just once. Around 11% of the sample is taken by the ten largest. The sample was PBMCs. The receptors stem from a middle-aged woman in good health. Some clones in this sample may be carry-over from other donors' samples.

The chain couples TRBV7-2 to TRBJ2-1, with D possibly matching TRBD1 (6 bases). Trimming took 4 bases from V and 5 from J, leaving 15 bases between them. This CDR3 spans 15 amino acids. CDR1 is SGHTA, CDR2 FQGNSA, per germline. CDR3 nucleotide sequence: TGTGCCAGCAGCTATGGGGCCCACAGGGACAATGAGCAGTTCTTC. Protein product: CASSYGAHRDNEQFF. Drawing the rest from reference TRBV7-2 and TRBJ2-1, the complete variable domain is GAGVSQSPSNKVTEKGKDVELRCDPISGHTALYWYRQSLGQGLEFLIYFQGNSAPDKSGLPSDRFSAERTGGSVSTLTIQRTQQEDSAVYLCASSYGAHRDNEQFFGPGTRLTVL.

The CDR3 nucleotides read TGTGCCAGCAGCTGGCAGGGGCGGTCTGCATACGAGCAGTACTTC. Translated, it gives CASSWQGRSAYEQYF. This chain uses TRBV7-2 with TRBJ2-7; possibly TRBD1 for D (6 bases). V was cut by 4 bases and J by 4 bases, with 17 bases left in between. This CDR3 spans 15 amino acids. CDR1 is SGHTA, CDR2 FQGNSA, per germline.

A note on this clone: With a far larger clone one base away, a read error is the likely cause. The chain couples TRBV28 to TRBJ1-6; D possibly corresponds to TRBD1 (5 bases). V lost 8 bases and J lost 6, with 14 bases in between. Looked up from germline, CDR1 is MDHEN and CDR2 is SYDVKM. The CDR3 totals 14 residues. This CDR3 is CASRPGVFNSPLHF. The CDR3, as DNA: TGTGCCAGCCGTCCGGGGGTCTTTAATTCACCCCTCCACTTT.

A word on this clone: One end of the junction is discordant with germline, which a read error may explain. The V call is TRBV7-9, the J call TRBJ2-2; no clear D. CDR1 and CDR2 from the germline V gene are SEHNR and FQNEAQ (reference sequence). This CDR3 contains 14 residues. The CDR3 reads CASSHDTNTRELFF. CDR3 DNA sequence: TGTGCCAGCAGCCACGACACGAACACCAGGGAGCTGTTTTTT.

The V and J genes are TRBV27 and TRBJ1-1, with a tentative D call TRBD1 (5 bases). The length of the CDR3 is 13 residues. The V end was cut by 2 bases, the J end by 6 bases, with 10 bases between. From germline, CDR1 is MNHEY and CDR2 SMNVEV (reference sequence). As DNA, the CDR3 is TGTGCCAGCAGTTTAGGGGCGCTCGCTGAAGCTTTCTTT. This sequence encodes CASSLGALAEAFF.

The chain combines TRBV5-1 with TRBJ1-2; maybe TRBD1 (5 bases). The V gene lost 0 bases and the J gene lost 3 bases, with 12 bases spanning the gap. CDR3 length equals 15 residues. CDR1 and CDR2 from the germline V gene are SGHRS and YFSETQ. The CDR3 is CASSLDGRADYGYTF. The DNA for the CDR3 is TGCGCCAGCAGCTTGGACGGCAGGGCGGACTATGGCTACACCTTC.

The V gene is TRBV5-1, the J gene TRBJ1-4; D is unresolved. This CDR3 is built from 13 residues. V was clipped by 4 bases and J by 10 bases, with 14 bases between them. Germline loops: CDR1 SGHRS, CDR2 YFSETQ. DNA of the CDR3: TGCGCCAGCAGCCCGGACGGGTTTGGAAAACTGTTTTTT. It translates to CASSPDGFGKLFF.

The chain is built from TRBV7-9 and TRBJ2-3; 10 positions match TRBD2. V was clipped by 5 bases and J by 5 bases; unmatched bases: 7. This CDR3 comprises 15 residues. Germline V lookup: CDR1 SEHNR, CDR2 FQNEAQ (reference sequence). The CDR3 region has the DNA TGTGCCAGCAGCCAAGCGGGAGGGTTCGGAGATACGCAGTATTTT. Protein sequence: CASSQAGGFGDTQYF.

As to this clone: The same CDR3 arises from other DNA sequences in this sample as well. V and J are TRBV7-8 and TRBJ2-2; D not certain. The V and J ends lost 5 bases and 0 bases respectively, with 7 bases between them. CDR1 and CDR2 (germline): SGHVS, FQNEAQ. This CDR3 has 14 amino acids. Here the CDR3 reads CASSRTANTGELFF. In nucleotides, the CDR3 is TGTGCCAGCAGCCGGACGGCGAACACCGGGGAGCTGTTTTTT.

The count of this clone is one. V is TRBV19 and J is TRBJ2-3; no clear D. V lost 1 base, J lost 0 bases, and 14 bases lay in between. The CDR3 runs 17 residues. Germline-derived CDR1 and CDR2 are LNHDA and SQIVND (reference sequence). CDR3 protein: CASSIVSARSSTDTQYF. CDR3 coding DNA: TGTGCCAGTAGTATAGTGAGTGCACGGAGTAGCACAGATACGCAGTATTTT.

This clone was seen only a few times. The rearrangement joins TRBV11-2 to TRBJ2-7; D may be TRBD2 (5 bases). CDR1 and CDR2 (germline): SGHAT, FQNNGV. The length of the CDR3 is 14 residues. V was clipped by 5 bases and J by 2 bases, with 13 bases between them. CDR3 in amino acids: CASSTSPGTYEQYF. Written as DNA, the CDR3 is TGTGCCAGCAGCACAAGTCCCGGGACCTACGAGCAGTACTTC.

The chain employs TRBV29-1 and TRBJ1-5; D is perhaps TRBD1 (6 bases). Looked up from germline, CDR1 is SQVTM and CDR2 is ANQGSEA. The CDR3 has 14 residues. Trimming cost V 1 base and J 10 bases, with 17 bases left between them. Here the CDR3 reads CSVEVGQGSGPQHF. As DNA, the CDR3 is TGCAGCGTTGAAGTCGGCCAGGGGAGTGGCCCCCAGCATTTT.

In regard to this clone: Other DNA sequences in this sample translate to the same CDR3. The gene calls are TRBV2 and TRBJ1-3; no definite D call. Germline V lookup: CDR1 SNHLY, CDR2 FYNNEI. V shed 6 bases and J shed 7 bases, with 16 bases lying between them. CDR3 length: 14 residues. CDR3 sequence (DNA): TGTGCCAGCAGCCTCCGAGGCGAGAGGAACACCATATATTTT. This translates into CASSLRGERNTIYF.

The CDR3 region is CASADYRDYGYTF. The CDR3 DNA follows: TGTGCCAGTGCGGATTACAGGGACTATGGCTACACCTTC. V usage is TRBV6-6 and J usage is TRBJ1-2; D possibly corresponds to TRBD1 (6 bases). Trimming left V 9 bases short and J 3 bases short, with 14 bases between. CDR3 length equals 13 residues. Germline V gene sequence: CDR1 MNHNY, CDR2 SVGAGI (reference sequence).

The V and J genes are TRBV5-1 and TRBJ1-1; TRBD1 aligns across 9 bases. Germline assignment: CDR1 SGHRS and CDR2 YFSETQ. The length of the CDR3 is 15 residues. The junction had 10 bases not matched to a gene; V was cut back by 4 bases and J by 6 bases. In DNA form, the CDR3 reads TGCGCCAGCAGCGTTATTACAGGGGGCAGGGCTGAAGCTTTCTTT. This gives the protein CASSVITGGRAEAFF.

The chain couples TRBV29-1 to TRBJ2-4; 7 positions match TRBD1. V gave up 0 bases and J gave up 6 bases; unmatched junction bases: 5. Per germline, CDR1 SQVTM and CDR2 ANQGSEA. This CDR3 spans 14 amino acids. The CDR3 DNA reads TGCAGCGTTGAAGATACCGGACAGGTAAACATTCAGTACTTC. This encodes CSVEDTGQVNIQYF.

The J gene is TRBJ2-5, the V gene TRBV7-3; D could derive from TRBD1 or TRBD2 (5 bases each). Deletions cut 5 bases from V and 2 bases from J, with 15 bases between. Germline V lookup: CDR1 SGHTA, CDR2 FQGTGA. The CDR3 consists of 15 residues. This CDR3 is CASSPGTGRQETQYF. The CDR3 nucleotides are TGTGCCAGCAGCCCCGGGACGGGGAGACAAGAGACCCAGTACTTC.

This chain links TRBV7-9 with TRBJ2-3, with D perhaps matching TRBD2 (6 bases). Germline CDR1 is SEHNR and CDR2 is FQNEAQ (reference sequence). The V end was cut by 5 bases, the J end by 4 bases, with 19 bases between. The CDR3 length is 16 residues. CDR3: CASSPRTNSVADTQYF. In DNA form, the CDR3 reads TGTGCCAGCAGCCCCCGGACTAACTCAGTGGCAGATACGCAGTATTTT.

This clone was counted only a few times. This chain joins TRBV7-2 and TRBJ2-1; 7 bases match TRBD2. The germline gives CDR1 SGHTA, CDR2 FQGNSA. CDR3 length: 15 amino acids. V shed 1 base and J 6 bases; nucleotides not matched to a gene: 6. CDR3 loop: CASSLVGGVLNEQFF. DNA for the CDR3: TGTGCCAGCAGCTTAGTGGGGGGGGTTCTCAATGAGCAGTTCTTC.

This clone appeared a single time. The V call is TRBV14, the J call TRBJ1-5; 9 bases map to TRBD1. Trimming took 4 bases from V and 7 from J; bases not matched to a gene: 2. From germline, CDR1 is SGHDN and CDR2 FVKESK. This CDR3 has 13 amino acids. CDR3 sequence (DNA): TGTGCCAGCAGCCGAACAGGGGGCCAGCCCCAGCATTTT. Its protein is CASSRTGGQPQHF.

Concerning this clone itself: Possible read error: a much larger clone is one base away. The chain recombines TRBV28 with TRBJ2-5; 11 bases agree with TRBD1. Germline loops: CDR1 MDHEN, CDR2 SYDVKM. This CDR3 has 16 amino acids. The CDR3 nucleotides read TGTGCCAGCAGTTTACTCACGGACAGGGGGCAAGGGACCCAGTACTTC. It specifies CASSLLTDRGQGTQYF.

This chain uses TRBV2 with TRBJ2-2; 7 bases are a match to TRBD1. V lost 6 bases and J lost 2; bases outside the gene matches: 3. The CDR3 spans 14 residues. Germline-derived CDR1 and CDR2 are SNHLY and FYNNEI. The CDR3 nucleotides read TGTGCCAGCAGCGGGGACAGAAACACCGGGGAGCTGTTTTTT. Translation: CASSGDRNTGELFF.

This chain joins TRBV10-3 and TRBJ2-1; no firm D call. The CDR3 spans 15 residues. The V gene lost 1 base and the J gene lost 2 bases, with 9 bases spanning the gap. Germline V gene data show CDR1 as ENHRY and CDR2 as SYGVKD. For the CDR3, the DNA is TGTGCCATCAGTGAGTATGCACTTGCCTACAATGAGCAGTTCTTC. Translating it yields CAISEYALAYNEQFF.

This clone was recorded many times. The chain couples TRBV19 to TRBJ1-4, with D perhaps TRBD1 (5 bases). V gave up 7 bases and J gave up 0 bases, with 15 bases separating them. Germline CDR1 reads LNHDA; CDR2 reads SQIVND (reference sequence). The CDR3 runs 16 residues. The CDR3 bases are TGTGCCAGTACCTCACCCAGGGAGGCAACTAATGAAAAACTGTTTTTT. Translated, it gives CASTSPREATNEKLFF.

This clone was observed a handful of times. The chain has TRBV10-3 and TRBJ1-2; D is uncertain. The CDR3 is made up of 12 amino acids. From germline, CDR1 is ENHRY and CDR2 SYGVKD. V gave up 5 bases and J gave up 4 bases, with 8 bases separating them. The CDR3 region has the DNA TGTGCCATCAGTTCGGGCAGCTATGGCTACACCTTC. Protein product: CAISSGSYGYTF.

V is TRBV19 and J is TRBJ2-1; D gene ambiguous. Trimming removed 2 bases at V and 7 bases at J, with 12 bases between. Per the germline V gene, CDR1 is LNHDA and CDR2 is SQIVND (reference sequence). CDR3 size: 14 residues. The chain's CDR3 is CASSITNPGNEQFF. As DNA, the CDR3 is TGTGCCAGTAGTATAACCAATCCTGGGAATGAGCAGTTCTTC.

The V and J genes are TRBV18 and TRBJ2-1, with a weak D call TRBD2 (6 bases). V shed 2 bases and J shed 3 bases, with 11 bases lying between them. The length of the CDR3 is 15 residues. Germline V lookup: CDR1 KGHSH, CDR2 LQKENI. CDR3 in DNA: TGTGCCAGCTCACCAGTTGCGGGAAGCTACAATGAGCAGTTCTTC. This codes for CASSPVAGSYNEQFF.